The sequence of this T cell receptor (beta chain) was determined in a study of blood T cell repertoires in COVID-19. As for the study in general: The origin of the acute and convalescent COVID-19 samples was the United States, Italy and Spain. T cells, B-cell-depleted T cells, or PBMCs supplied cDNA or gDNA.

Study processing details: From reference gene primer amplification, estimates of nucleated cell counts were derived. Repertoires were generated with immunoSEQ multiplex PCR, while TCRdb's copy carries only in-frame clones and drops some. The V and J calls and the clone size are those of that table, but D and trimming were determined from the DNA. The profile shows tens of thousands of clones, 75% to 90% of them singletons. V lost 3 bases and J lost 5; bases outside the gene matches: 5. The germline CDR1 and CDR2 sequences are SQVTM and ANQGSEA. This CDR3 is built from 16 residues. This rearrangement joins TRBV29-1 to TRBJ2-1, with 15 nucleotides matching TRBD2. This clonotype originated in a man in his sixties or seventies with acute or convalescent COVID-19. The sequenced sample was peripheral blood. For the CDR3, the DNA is TGCAGCGTTGATGGACTAGCGGGAGGGCCTAACAATGAGCAGTTCTTC. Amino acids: CSVDGLAGGPNNEQFF.